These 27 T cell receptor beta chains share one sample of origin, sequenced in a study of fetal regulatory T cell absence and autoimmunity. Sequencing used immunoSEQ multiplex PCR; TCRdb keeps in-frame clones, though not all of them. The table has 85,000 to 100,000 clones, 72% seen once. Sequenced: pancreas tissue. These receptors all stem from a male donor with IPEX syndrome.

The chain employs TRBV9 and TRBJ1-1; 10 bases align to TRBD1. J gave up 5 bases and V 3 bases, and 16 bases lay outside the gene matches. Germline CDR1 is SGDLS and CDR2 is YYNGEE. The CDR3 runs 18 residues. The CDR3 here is CASSASTSLGQGRTEAFF. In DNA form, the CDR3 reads TGTGCCAGCAGCGCCAGTACCAGCTTGGGACAGGGGAGAACTGAAGCTTTCTTT. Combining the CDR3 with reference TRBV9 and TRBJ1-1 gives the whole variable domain DSGVTQTPKHLITATGQRVTLRCSPRSGDLSVYWYQQSLDQGLQFLIQYYNGEERAKGNILERFSAQQFPDLHSELNLSSLELGDSALYFCASSASTSLGQGRTEAFFGQGTRLTVV.

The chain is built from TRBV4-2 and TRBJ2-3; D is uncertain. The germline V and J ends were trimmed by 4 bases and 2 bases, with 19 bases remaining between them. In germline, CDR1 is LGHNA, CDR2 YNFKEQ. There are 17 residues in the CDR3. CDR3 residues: CASSPTSDPDPTDTQYF. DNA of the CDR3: TGTGCCAGCAGCCCAACTTCGGACCCCGATCCCACAGATACGCAGTATTTT.

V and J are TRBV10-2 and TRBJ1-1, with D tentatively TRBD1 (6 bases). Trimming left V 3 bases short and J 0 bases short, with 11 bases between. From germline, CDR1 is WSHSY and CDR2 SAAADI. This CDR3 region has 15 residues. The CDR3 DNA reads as TGCGCCAGCAGTGAAGGACAGACCATGAACACTGAAGCTTTCTTT. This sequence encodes CASSEGQTMNTEAFF.

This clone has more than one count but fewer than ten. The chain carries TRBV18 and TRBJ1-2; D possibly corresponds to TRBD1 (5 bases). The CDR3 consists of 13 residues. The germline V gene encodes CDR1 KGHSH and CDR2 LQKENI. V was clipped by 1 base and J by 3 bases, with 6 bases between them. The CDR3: CASSPQGHYGYTF. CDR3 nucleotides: TGTGCCAGCTCACCACAGGGGCACTATGGCTACACCTTC.

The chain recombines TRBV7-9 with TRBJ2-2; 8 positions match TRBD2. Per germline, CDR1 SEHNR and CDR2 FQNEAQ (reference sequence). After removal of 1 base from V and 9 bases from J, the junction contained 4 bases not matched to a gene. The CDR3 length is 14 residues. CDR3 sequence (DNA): TGTGCCAGCAGCTTAGAGGGACTAGTTCGGGAGCTGTTTTTT. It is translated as CASSLEGLVRELFF.

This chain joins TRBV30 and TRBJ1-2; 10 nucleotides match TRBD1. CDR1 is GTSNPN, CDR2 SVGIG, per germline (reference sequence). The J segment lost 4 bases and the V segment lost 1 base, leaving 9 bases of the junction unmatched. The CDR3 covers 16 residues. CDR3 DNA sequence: TGTGCCTGGAGTGGCTCCGGGACAGGGGACCTCTATGGCTACACCTTC. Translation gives CAWSGSGTGDLYGYTF.

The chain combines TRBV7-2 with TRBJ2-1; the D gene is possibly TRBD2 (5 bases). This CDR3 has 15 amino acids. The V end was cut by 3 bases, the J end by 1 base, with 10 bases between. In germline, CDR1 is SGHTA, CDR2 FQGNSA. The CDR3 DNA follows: TGTGCCAGCAGCTTCCGGCGGGTTTCCTACAATGAGCAGTTCTTC. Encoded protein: CASSFRRVSYNEQFF.

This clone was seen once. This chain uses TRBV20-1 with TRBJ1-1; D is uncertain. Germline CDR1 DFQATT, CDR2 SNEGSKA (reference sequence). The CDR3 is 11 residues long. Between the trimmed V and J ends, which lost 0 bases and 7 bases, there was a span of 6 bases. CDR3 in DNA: TGCAGTGCTAGAGATAAAGATGAAGCTTTCTTT. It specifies CSARDKDEAFF.

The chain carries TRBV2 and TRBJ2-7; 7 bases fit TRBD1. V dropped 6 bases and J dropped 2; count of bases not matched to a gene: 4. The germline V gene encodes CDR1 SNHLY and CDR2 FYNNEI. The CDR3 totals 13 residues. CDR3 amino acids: CASSRDRAYEQYF. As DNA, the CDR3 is TGTGCCAGCAGCCGGGACAGAGCCTACGAGCAGTACTTC.

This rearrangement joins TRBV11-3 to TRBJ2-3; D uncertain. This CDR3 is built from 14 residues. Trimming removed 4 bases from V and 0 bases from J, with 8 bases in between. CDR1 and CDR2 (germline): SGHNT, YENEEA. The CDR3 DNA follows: TGTGCCAGCAGCTGGGCTAGGAGCACAGATACGCAGTATTTT. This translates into CASSWARSTDTQYF. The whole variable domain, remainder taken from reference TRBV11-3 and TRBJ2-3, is EAGVVQSPRYKIIEKKQPVAFWCNPISGHNTLYWYLQNLGQGPELLIRYENEEAVDDSQLPKDRFSAERLKGVDSTLKIQPAELGDSAVYLCASSWARSTDTQYFGPGTRLTVL.

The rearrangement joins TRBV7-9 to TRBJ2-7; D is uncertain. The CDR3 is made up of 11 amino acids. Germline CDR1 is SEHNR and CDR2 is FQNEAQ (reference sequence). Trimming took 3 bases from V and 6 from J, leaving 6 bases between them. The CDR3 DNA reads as TGTGCCAGCAGCTTTGGGTCCGAGCAGTACTTC. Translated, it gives CASSFGSEQYF.

This CDR3 is CASRGDTYNEQFF. The CDR3, as DNA: TGTGCCAGTAGGGGGGACACCTACAATGAGCAGTTCTTC. The chain employs TRBV19 and TRBJ2-1; perhaps TRBD1 as D (6 bases). CDR1 is LNHDA and CDR2 is SQIVND in the germline V gene (reference sequence). This CDR3 contains 13 residues. Trimming stripped 6 bases from V and 2 bases from J, with 8 bases between.

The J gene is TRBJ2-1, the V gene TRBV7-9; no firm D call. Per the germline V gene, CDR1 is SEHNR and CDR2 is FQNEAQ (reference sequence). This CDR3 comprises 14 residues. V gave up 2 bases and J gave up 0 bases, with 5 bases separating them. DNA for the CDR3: TGTGCCAGCAGCTTACGACTCTCCTACAATGAGCAGTTCTTC. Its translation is CASSLRLSYNEQFF.

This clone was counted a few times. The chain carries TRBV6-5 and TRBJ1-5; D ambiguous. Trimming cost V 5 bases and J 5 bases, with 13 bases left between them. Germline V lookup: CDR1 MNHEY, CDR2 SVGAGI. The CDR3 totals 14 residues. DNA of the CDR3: TGTGCCAGCAGTGAAGAGTACCGGGATCAGCCCCAGCATTTT. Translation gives CASSEEYRDQPQHF.

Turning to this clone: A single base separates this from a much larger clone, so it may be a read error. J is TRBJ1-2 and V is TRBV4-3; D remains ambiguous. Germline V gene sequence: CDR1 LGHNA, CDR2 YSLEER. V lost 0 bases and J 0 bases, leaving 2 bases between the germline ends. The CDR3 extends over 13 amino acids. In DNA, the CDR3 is TGCGCCAGCAGCCAAGACACTAACTATGGCTACACCTTC. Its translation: CASSQDTNYGYTF.

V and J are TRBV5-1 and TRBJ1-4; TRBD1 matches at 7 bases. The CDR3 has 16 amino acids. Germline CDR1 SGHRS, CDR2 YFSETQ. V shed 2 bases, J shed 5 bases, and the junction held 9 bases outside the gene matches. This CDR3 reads CASSFTPGQSNEKLFF. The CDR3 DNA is TGCGCCAGCAGCTTTACACCGGGACAGTCGAATGAAAAACTGTTTTTT.

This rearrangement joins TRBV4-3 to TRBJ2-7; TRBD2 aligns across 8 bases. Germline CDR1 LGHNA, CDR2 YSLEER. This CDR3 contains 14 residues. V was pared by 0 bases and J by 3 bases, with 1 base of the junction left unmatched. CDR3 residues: CASSQDRGGYEQYF. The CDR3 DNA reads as TGCGCCAGCAGCCAAGATCGGGGGGGCTACGAGCAGTACTTC.

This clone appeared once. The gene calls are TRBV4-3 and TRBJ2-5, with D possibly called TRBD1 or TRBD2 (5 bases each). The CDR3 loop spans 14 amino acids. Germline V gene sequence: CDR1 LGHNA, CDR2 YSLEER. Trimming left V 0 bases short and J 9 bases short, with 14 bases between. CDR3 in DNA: TGCGCCAGCAGCCAAGAGAGGGGCCCGGAGGCCCAGTACTTC. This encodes CASSQERGPEAQYF.

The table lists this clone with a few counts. In DNA form, the CDR3 reads TGCGCCAGCAGCCAAGAGCCGGGACAGGGATATGGCTACACCTTC. Its translation: CASSQEPGQGYGYTF. The chain couples TRBV4-1 to TRBJ1-2; 9 bases fit TRBD1. The CDR3 spans 15 residues. Germline-derived CDR1 and CDR2 are MGHRA and YSYEKL. Trimming took 0 bases from V and 5 from J; bases not matched to a gene: 4.

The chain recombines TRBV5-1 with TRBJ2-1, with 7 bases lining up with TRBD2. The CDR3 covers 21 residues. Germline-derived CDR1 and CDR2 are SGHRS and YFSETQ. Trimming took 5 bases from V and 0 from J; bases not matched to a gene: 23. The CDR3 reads CASSFPMGGRAHLSSYNEQFF. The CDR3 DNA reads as TGCGCCAGCAGTTTCCCAATGGGTGGGAGGGCCCATCTAAGCTCCTACAATGAGCAGTTCTTC.

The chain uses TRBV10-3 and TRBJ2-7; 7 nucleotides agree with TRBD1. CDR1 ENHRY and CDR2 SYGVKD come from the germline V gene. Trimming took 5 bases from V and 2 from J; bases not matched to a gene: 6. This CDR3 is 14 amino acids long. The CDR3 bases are TGTGCCATCAGTTCCCCGACAGGGCCCTACGAGCAGTACTTC. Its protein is CAISSPTGPYEQYF.

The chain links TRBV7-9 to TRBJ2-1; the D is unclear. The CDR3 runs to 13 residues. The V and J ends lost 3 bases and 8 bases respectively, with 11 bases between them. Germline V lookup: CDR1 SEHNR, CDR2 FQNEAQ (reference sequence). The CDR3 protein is CASSFRIQYEQFF. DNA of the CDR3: TGTGCCAGCAGCTTTCGGATACAATATGAGCAGTTCTTC.

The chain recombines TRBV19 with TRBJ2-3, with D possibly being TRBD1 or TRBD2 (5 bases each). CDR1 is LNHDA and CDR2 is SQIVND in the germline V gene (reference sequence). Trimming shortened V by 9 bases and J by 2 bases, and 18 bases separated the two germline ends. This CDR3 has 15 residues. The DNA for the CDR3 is TGTGCCAGACCCATTTACCGGGACCCCACAGATACGCAGTATTTT. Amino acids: CARPIYRDPTDTQYF.

The CDR3 region is CASSLEGLAGFSSGANVLTF. CDR3 in DNA: TGCGCCAGCAGCTTGGAAGGACTAGCGGGTTTTTCCTCTGGGGCCAACGTCCTGACTTTC. This chain joins TRBV5-1 and TRBJ2-6, with 11 bases identical to TRBD2. Germline V gene data show CDR1 as SGHRS and CDR2 as YFSETQ. This CDR3 comprises 20 residues. V was pared by 0 bases and J by 0 bases, with 8 bases of the junction left unmatched.

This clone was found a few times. For the CDR3, the DNA is TGTGCCAGCAGTGGTGGGACTAACCGGTTCGAGCAGTACTTC. It codes for CASSGGTNRFEQYF. The J gene is TRBJ2-7, the V gene TRBV2, with 7 bases fitting TRBD2. The CDR3 spans 14 residues. Germline assignment: CDR1 SNHLY and CDR2 FYNNEI. The V gene end was trimmed by 4 bases and the J gene end by 6 bases; junction bases not matched to a gene: 9.

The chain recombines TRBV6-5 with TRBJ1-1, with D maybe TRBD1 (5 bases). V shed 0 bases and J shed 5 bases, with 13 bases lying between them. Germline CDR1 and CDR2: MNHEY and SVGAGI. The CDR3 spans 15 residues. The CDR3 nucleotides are TGTGCCAGCAGTTACTCGATTAGGGGAAGTACTGAAGCTTTCTTT. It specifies CASSYSIRGSTEAFF.

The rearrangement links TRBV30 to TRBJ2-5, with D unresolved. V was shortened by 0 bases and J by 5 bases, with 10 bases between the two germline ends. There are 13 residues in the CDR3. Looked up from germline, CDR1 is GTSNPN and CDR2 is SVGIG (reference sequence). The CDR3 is CAWSVVSGETQYF. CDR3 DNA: TGTGCCTGGAGTGTAGTCTCCGGGGAGACCCAGTACTTC.